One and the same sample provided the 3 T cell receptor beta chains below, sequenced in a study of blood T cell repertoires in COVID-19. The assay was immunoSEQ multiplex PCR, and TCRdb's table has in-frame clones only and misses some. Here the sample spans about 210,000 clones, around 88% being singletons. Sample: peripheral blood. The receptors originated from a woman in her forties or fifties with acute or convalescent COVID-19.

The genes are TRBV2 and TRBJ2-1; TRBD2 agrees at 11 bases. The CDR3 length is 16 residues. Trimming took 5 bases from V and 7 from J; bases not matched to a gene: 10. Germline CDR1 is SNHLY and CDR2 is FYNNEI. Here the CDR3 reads CASSLNSGRVGNEQFF. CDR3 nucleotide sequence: TGTGCCAGCAGTTTAAATAGCGGGAGGGTGGGTAATGAGCAGTTCTTC.

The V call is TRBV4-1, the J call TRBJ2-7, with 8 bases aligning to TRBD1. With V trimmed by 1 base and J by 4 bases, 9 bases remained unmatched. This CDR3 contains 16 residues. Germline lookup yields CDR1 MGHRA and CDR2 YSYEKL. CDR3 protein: CASSQVDGQGAYEQYF. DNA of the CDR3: TGCGCCAGCAGCCAAGTCGACGGGCAGGGGGCTTACGAGCAGTACTTC.

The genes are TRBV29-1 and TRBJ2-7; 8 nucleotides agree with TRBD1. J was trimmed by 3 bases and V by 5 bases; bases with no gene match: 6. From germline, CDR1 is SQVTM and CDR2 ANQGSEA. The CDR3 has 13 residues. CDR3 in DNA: TGCAGCGTTCCCGGACAGGGTTTCTACGAGCAGTACTTC. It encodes CSVPGQGFYEQYF.